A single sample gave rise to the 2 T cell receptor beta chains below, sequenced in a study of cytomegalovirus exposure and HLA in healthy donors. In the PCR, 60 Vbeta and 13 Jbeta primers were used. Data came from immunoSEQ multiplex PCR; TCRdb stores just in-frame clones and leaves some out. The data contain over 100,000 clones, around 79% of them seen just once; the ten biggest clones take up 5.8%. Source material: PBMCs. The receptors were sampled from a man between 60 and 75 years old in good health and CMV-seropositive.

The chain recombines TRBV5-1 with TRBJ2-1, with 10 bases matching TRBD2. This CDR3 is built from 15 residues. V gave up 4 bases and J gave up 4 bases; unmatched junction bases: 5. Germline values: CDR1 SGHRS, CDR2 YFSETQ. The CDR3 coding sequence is TGCGCCAGCAGCACCGGACTAGCGGTTTACAATGAGCAGTTCTTC. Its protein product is CASSTGLAVYNEQFF.

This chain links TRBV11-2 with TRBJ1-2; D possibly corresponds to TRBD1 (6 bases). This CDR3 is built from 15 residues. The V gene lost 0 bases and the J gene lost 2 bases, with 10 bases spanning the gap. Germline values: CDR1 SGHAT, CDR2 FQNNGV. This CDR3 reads CASSLEQGNNYGYTF. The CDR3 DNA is TGTGCCAGCAGCTTAGAGCAGGGGAACAACTATGGCTACACCTTC.